Shown below are 21 T cell receptor beta chains from a single sample sequenced in a study of blood T cell repertoires in COVID-19. Data came from immunoSEQ multiplex PCR; TCRdb stores just in-frame clones and leaves some out. The table has a few hundred thousand clones, around nine tenths seen once. Input material: PBMCs or T cells enriched from blood (not recorded which). Receptors were obtained from a woman aged 25-40 years who had been exposed to COVID-19.

The chain is built from TRBV2 and TRBJ1-2; 10 nucleotides match TRBD1. After removal of 5 bases from V and 4 bases from J, the junction contained 16 bases not matched to a gene. The germline V gene encodes CDR1 SNHLY and CDR2 FYNNEI. This CDR3 contains 18 residues. CDR3 DNA sequence: TGTGCCAGCAGTAAATCCCTAAAGACAGGGGGCAGGGGCTATGGCTACACCTTC. Encoded protein: CASSKSLKTGGRGYGYTF.

Of note for this clone: Other DNA variants within this sample encode the same CDR3. The CDR3 reads CAISQGANTEAFF. The CDR3 DNA is TGTGCCATTAGCCAAGGGGCGAACACTGAAGCTTTCTTT. The genes are TRBV10-3 and TRBJ1-1; D perhaps matches TRBD1 (5 bases). V was trimmed by 9 bases and J by 1 base, leaving 12 bases between them. Germline V CDR1 and CDR2: ENHRY, SYGVKD. The CDR3 contains 13 residues.

This clone has a handful of counts. V gene TRBV3-1 (or the pseudogene TRBV3-2) combines with J gene TRBJ2-4; possibly TRBD2 for D (5 bases). The V gene's germline CDR1 is LGHDT and CDR2 YNNKEL (reference sequence). This CDR3 has 18 residues. The V and J ends lost 3 bases and 3 bases respectively, with 21 bases between them. CDR3 amino acids: CASSHQATRGVGKNIQYF. The CDR3 region has the DNA TGTGCCAGCAGCCACCAAGCAACTCGGGGTGTCGGCAAAAACATTCAGTACTTC.

Of note for this clone: One end of the junction is discordant with germline, which a read error may explain. DNA of the CDR3: TGTGCCAGCAGCTACTCCTCAATTAAGCGGGTCTACGAGCAGTACTTC. It translates to CASSYSSIKRVYEQYF. The genes are TRBV6-5 and TRBJ2-7; tentative D call: TRBD2 (6 bases). Germline V gene lookup returns CDR1 MNHEY and CDR2 SVGAGI. The length of the CDR3 is 16 residues.

The CDR3 protein is CAWSVAETQYF. The CDR3 DNA reads as TGTGCCTGGAGTGTAGCGGAGACCCAGTACTTC. The V and J genes are TRBV30 and TRBJ2-5, with D unclear. This CDR3 is built from 11 residues. Germline CDR1 GTSNPN, CDR2 SVGIG (reference sequence). Trimming took 0 bases from V and 5 from J, leaving 4 bases between them.

The genes are TRBV5-1 and TRBJ2-7; maybe TRBD2 (6 bases). V was clipped by 0 bases and J by 5 bases, with 15 bases between them. Germline assignment: CDR1 SGHRS and CDR2 YFSETQ. The CDR3 has 15 residues. CDR3 sequence reads: CASSLGGGGSNEQYF. The CDR3 DNA sequence: TGCGCCAGCAGCTTGGGGGGAGGTGGATCGAACGAGCAGTACTTC.

The chain recombines TRBV2 with TRBJ2-3, with 11 bases matching TRBD2. Germline-derived CDR1 and CDR2 are SNHLY and FYNNEI. The CDR3 spans 16 residues. Trimming at V came to 6 bases and at J to 2 bases, leaving 7 bases not matched to a gene. CDR3 DNA: TGTGCCAGCAGGATACTAGCGGGGGCCAACACAGATACGCAGTATTTT. This codes for CASRILAGANTDTQYF.

The V and J genes are TRBV27 and TRBJ1-1; 9 bases map to TRBD1. Per germline, CDR1 MNHEY and CDR2 SMNVEV (reference sequence). The trim removed 9 bases at V and 4 bases at J, leaving 21 bases unmatched. The CDR3 extends over 18 amino acids. The CDR3 loop is CASFGRGTGQGSGTEAFF. CDR3 sequence (DNA): TGTGCCAGTTTCGGACGAGGGACGGGACAGGGTTCGGGCACTGAAGCTTTCTTT.

This chain uses TRBV15 with TRBJ2-7; the D gene is possibly TRBD2 (7 bases). This CDR3 comprises 13 residues. V lost 8 bases to trimming and J lost 5 bases, with 16 bases between them. CDR1 is LNHNV and CDR2 is YYDKDF in the germline V gene (reference sequence). In DNA form, the CDR3 reads TGTGCCACCTGGACGGGGGGCAGGGACGAGCAGTACTTC. Its protein is CATWTGGRDEQYF.

This clone occurred a few times. The chain combines TRBV6-5 with TRBJ1-6; D remains ambiguous. Between the trimmed V and J ends, which lost 6 bases and 4 bases, there was a span of 4 bases. Germline loops: CDR1 MNHEY, CDR2 SVGAGI. The CDR3 has 12 residues. As DNA, the CDR3 is TGTGCCAGCAGACAGTATAATTCACCCCTCCACTTT. It specifies CASRQYNSPLHF.

The V and J genes are TRBV6-5 and TRBJ1-2; 10 nucleotides match TRBD1. Looked up from germline, CDR1 is MNHEY and CDR2 is SVGAGI. With 6 bases clipped from V and 5 bases from J, the junction kept 9 bases outside the gene matches. This CDR3 is built from 15 residues. The CDR3 protein is CASSPQTGGGYGYTF. DNA for the CDR3: TGTGCCAGCAGCCCCCAGACAGGGGGCGGGTATGGCTACACCTTC.

The chain employs TRBV6-5 and TRBJ1-1, with D tentatively TRBD1 (5 bases). The CDR3 runs to 13 residues. The V gene's germline CDR1 is MNHEY and CDR2 SVGAGI. Trimming removed 6 bases from V and 2 bases from J, with 10 bases in between. The CDR3 spells CASSVTGNTEAFF. In DNA form, the CDR3 reads TGTGCCAGCAGCGTTACAGGTAACACTGAAGCTTTCTTT.

J is TRBJ2-1 and V is TRBV5-6; 10 nucleotides agree with TRBD1. V shed 7 bases and J 10 bases; nucleotides not matched to a gene: 11. The V gene's germline CDR1 is SGHDT and CDR2 YYEEEE. This CDR3 is 14 amino acids long. The CDR3 DNA reads as TGTGCCAGCTTCGACAGGGGGCTTAATGTGGAGCAGTTCTTC. Translation gives CASFDRGLNVEQFF.

The chain has TRBV10-3 and TRBJ1-5; 7 nucleotides line up with TRBD1. CDR1 and CDR2 from the germline V gene are ENHRY and SYGVKD. J was trimmed by 7 bases and V by 5 bases; bases with no gene match: 5. The CDR3 has 13 residues. The CDR3 here is CAISRDSGQPQHF. The DNA for the CDR3 is TGTGCCATCAGTAGGGACAGCGGCCAGCCCCAGCATTTT.

The chain is built from TRBV7-9 and TRBJ2-7; 7 bases match TRBD1. The CDR3 extends over 14 amino acids. Trimming removed 5 bases from V and 2 bases from J; junction bases left unmatched: 6. In germline, CDR1 is SEHNR, CDR2 FQNEAQ (reference sequence). The CDR3 DNA is TGTGCCAGCAGCCCCGGGGACAGCCCCTACGAGCAGTACTTC. It encodes CASSPGDSPYEQYF.

The V call is TRBV10-3, the J call TRBJ2-5; 9 bases align to TRBD1. Germline V CDR1 and CDR2: ENHRY, SYGVKD. CDR3 size: 14 residues. The V and J ends lost 6 bases and 5 bases, in that order; junction bases with no gene match: 7. CDR3 amino acids: CAIRPGQGEETQYF. The CDR3 region has the DNA TGTGCCATCAGACCGGGACAGGGTGAGGAGACCCAGTACTTC.

The V call is TRBV18, the J call TRBJ2-1; D remains ambiguous. Per the germline V gene, CDR1 is KGHSH and CDR2 is LQKENI. Trimming pared 2 bases from V and 4 bases from J, leaving 15 bases between. The CDR3 is 16 residues long. CDR3 DNA sequence: TGTGCCAGCTCACCAAAACCGGTATCTACTTACAATGAGCAGTTCTTC. It yields the protein CASSPKPVSTYNEQFF.

CDR3 sequence: CASSPPRHKNKNTEAFF. The CDR3 DNA reads TGCGCCAGCAGTCCCCCGCGCCATAAGAATAAGAACACTGAAGCTTTCTTT. The chain joins TRBV23-1 to TRBJ1-1; D is uncertain. TRBV23-1 is filed as an ORF, its function uncertain. CDR3 length: 17 residues. V lost 4 bases and J lost 1, with 19 bases in between.

The chain employs TRBV15 and TRBJ1-6; TRBD1 is a possible D gene (5 bases). Germline V CDR1 and CDR2: LNHNV, YYDKDF (reference sequence). The CDR3 length is 14 residues. Trimming shortened V by 8 bases and J by 10 bases, and 18 bases separated the two germline ends. The CDR3 loop reads CATSPGGEESPLHF. DNA of the CDR3: TGTGCCACCTCGCCTGGGGGGGAGGAATCACCCCTCCACTTT.

The chain joins TRBV6-2 or TRBV6-3 to TRBJ1-1; 10 bases fit TRBD1. The CDR3 has 16 amino acids. The V segment lost 5 bases and the J segment 4 bases; nucleotides outside the gene matches: 10. CDR1 is MNHEY and CDR2 is SVGEGT in the germline V gene. The CDR3 region is CASSGGQGRFVTEAFF. CDR3 nucleotides: TGTGCCAGCAGTGGGGGACAGGGGCGCTTTGTCACTGAAGCTTTCTTT.

The rearrangement joins TRBV6-4 to TRBJ2-1, with 8 bases matching TRBD1. V gave up 2 bases and J gave up 3 bases; unmatched junction bases: 9. CDR3 length: 17 residues. Per germline, CDR1 MRHNA and CDR2 SNTAGT. CDR3 residues: CASSDGTGPSYYNEQFF. In DNA, the CDR3 is TGTGCCAGCAGTGACGGGACAGGACCCTCCTACTACAATGAGCAGTTCTTC.